This T cell receptor (beta chain) comes out of a study of Graves' ophthalmopathy and Graves' hyperthyroidism. General study findings and limits: Blood repertoires reportedly contained most expanded thyroid clonotypes above 0.001 frequency. Using 13 signatures, a model distinguished ophthalmopathy from stable hyperthyroidism, reaching around 90% sensitivity and 81.08% specificity.

The authors amplified TCR beta CDR3 regions from RNA transcripts. First-round RT-PCR employed HTBI primers, with a second-round multiplex PCR after it. TCRdb independently ran MiXCR on the multiplex PCR reads; one entry per CDR3 protein. The table lists roughly 160,000 distinct CDR3 sequences, under 40% of them singletons, with about 5.8% in the top ten. Under 3 months in duration, the ophthalmopathy in affected donors had moderate-to-severe activity, CAS ≥3 and NOSPECS ≥4. None of the included patients had other autoimmune diseases, uncontrolled infections, pregnancy or lactation, as these led to exclusion. Worth noting for this clonotype: The antigen is not known.

The sample comprised peripheral blood. The sequence was collected from a woman between 35 and 50 years old with Graves' ophthalmopathy.

The CDR3: CASSLWSGSSYEQYF. The CDR3 nucleotides read TGTGCCAGCAGCTTGTGGAGCGGGAGCTCCTACGAGCAGTACTTC. The rearrangement links TRBV7-3 to TRBJ2-7, with TRBD2 matching 8 bases. Losses at the gene ends were 3 bases for V and 0 bases for J; bases not matched to a gene: 4. The germline V gene encodes CDR1 SGHTA and CDR2 FQGTGA. CDR3 size: 15 residues.